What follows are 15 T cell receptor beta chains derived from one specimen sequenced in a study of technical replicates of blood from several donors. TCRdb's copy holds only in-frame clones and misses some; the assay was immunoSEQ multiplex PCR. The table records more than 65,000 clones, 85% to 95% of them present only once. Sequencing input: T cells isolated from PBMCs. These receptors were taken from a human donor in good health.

CDR3 coding DNA: TGTGCCAGCAGCTCTCTAGGGGCACACGAGCAGTACTTC. The encoded protein is CASSSLGAHEQYF. The chain joins TRBV6-1 to TRBJ2-7; perhaps TRBD1 as D (5 bases). Deletions cut 6 bases from V and 5 bases from J, with 14 bases between. This CDR3 is 13 amino acids long. Germline V lookup: CDR1 MNHNS, CDR2 SASEGT.

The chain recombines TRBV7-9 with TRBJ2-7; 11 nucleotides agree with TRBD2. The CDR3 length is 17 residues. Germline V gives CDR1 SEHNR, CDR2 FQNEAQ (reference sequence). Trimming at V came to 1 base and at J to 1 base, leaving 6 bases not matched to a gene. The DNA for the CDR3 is TGTGCCAGCAGCTTAGACAATAGCGGGAGGGATTCCTACGAGCAGTACTTC. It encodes CASSLDNSGRDSYEQYF.

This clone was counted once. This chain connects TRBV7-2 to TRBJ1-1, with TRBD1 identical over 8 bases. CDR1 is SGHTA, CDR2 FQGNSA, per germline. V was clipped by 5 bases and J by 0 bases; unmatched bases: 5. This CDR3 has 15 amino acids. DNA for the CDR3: TGTGCCAGCAGCCTATGGACAGGGATGAACACTGAAGCTTTCTTT. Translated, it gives CASSLWTGMNTEAFF. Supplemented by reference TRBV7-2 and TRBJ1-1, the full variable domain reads GAGVSQSPSNKVTEKGKDVELRCDPISGHTALYWYRQSLGQGLEFLIYFQGNSAPDKSGLPSDRFSAERTGGSVSTLTIQRTQQEDSAVYLCASSLWTGMNTEAFFGQGTRLTVV.

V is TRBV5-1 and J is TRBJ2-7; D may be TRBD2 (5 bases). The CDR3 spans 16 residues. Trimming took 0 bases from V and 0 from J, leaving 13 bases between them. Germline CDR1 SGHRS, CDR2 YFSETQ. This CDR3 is CASSLERRSSSYEQYF. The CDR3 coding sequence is TGCGCCAGCAGCTTGGAGCGGCGGTCCAGCTCCTACGAGCAGTACTTC.

CDR3 DNA: TGTGCCAGCAGCTTAGGGGCAGAATACGAGCAGTACTTC. Translation: CASSLGAEYEQYF. This rearrangement joins TRBV11-3 to TRBJ2-7; D ambiguous. Trimming stripped 1 base from V and 4 bases from J, with 8 bases between. The CDR3 has 13 amino acids. Germline CDR1 is SGHNT and CDR2 is YENEEA.

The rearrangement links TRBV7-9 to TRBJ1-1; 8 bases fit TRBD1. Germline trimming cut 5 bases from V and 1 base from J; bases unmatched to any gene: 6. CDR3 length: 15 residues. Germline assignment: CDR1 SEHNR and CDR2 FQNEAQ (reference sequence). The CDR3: CASSETGGWNTEAFF. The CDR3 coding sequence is TGTGCCAGCAGCGAAACAGGGGGATGGAACACTGAAGCTTTCTTT.

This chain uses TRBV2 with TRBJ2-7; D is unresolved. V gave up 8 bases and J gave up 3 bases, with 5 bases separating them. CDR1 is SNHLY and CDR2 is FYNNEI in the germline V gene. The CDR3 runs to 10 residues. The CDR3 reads CASVLYEQYF. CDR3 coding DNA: TGTGCCAGCGTTCTCTACGAGCAGTACTTC. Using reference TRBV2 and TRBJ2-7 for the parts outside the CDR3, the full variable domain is EPEVTQTPSHQVTQMGQEVILRCVPISNHLYFYWYRQILGQKVEFLVSFYNNEISEKSEIFDDQFSVERPDGSNFTLKIRSTKLEDSAMYFCASVLYEQYFGPGTRLTVT.

This CDR3 reads CASSLRTGITEAFF. The CDR3 nucleotides are TGTGCCAGCAGTTTACGGACGGGGATCACTGAAGCTTTCTTT. This sequence joins TRBV28 and TRBJ1-1, with no clear D. CDR1 and CDR2 from the germline V gene are MDHEN and SYDVKM. Trimming removed 2 bases at V and 4 bases at J, with 11 bases between. This CDR3 contains 14 residues.

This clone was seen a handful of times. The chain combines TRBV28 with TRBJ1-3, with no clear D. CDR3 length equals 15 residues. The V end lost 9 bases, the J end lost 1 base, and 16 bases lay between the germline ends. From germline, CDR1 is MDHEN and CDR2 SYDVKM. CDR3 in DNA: TGTGCCAGTTTGGAGGGCCCCTTATCTGGAAACACCATATATTTT. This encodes CASLEGPLSGNTIYF.

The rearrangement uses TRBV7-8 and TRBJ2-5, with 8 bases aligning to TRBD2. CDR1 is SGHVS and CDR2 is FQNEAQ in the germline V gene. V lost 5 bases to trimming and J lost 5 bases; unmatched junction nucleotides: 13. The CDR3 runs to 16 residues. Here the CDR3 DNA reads TGTGCCAGCAGCCAGCAGTCAGCGGGAGTTTTGGAGACCCAGTACTTC. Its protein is CASSQQSAGVLETQYF.

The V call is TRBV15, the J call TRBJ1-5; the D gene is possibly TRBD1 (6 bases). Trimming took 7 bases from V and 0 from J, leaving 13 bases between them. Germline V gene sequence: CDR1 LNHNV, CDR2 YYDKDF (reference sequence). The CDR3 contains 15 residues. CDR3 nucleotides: TGTGCCACCAATTCGGGGGGCAATAGCAATCAGCCCCAGCATTTT. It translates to CATNSGGNSNQPQHF.

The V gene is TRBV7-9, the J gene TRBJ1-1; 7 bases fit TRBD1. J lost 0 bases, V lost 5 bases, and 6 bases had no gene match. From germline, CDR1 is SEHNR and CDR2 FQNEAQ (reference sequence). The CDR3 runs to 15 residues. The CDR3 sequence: CASSPGQVMNTEAFF. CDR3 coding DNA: TGTGCCAGCAGCCCAGGACAGGTGATGAACACTGAAGCTTTCTTT.

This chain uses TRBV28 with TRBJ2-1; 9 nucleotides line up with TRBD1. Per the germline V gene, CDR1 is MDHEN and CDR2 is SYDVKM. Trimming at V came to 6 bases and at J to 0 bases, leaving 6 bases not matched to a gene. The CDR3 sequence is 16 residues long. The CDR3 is CASRDHRGHSYNEQFF. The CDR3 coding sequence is TGTGCCAGCAGAGACCACAGGGGGCACTCCTACAATGAGCAGTTCTTC.

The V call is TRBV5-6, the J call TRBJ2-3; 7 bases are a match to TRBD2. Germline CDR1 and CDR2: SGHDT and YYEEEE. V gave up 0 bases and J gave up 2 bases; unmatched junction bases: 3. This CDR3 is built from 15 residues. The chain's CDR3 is CASSLGGGNTDTQYF. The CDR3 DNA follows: TGTGCCAGCAGCTTGGGGGGGGGTAACACAGATACGCAGTATTTT.

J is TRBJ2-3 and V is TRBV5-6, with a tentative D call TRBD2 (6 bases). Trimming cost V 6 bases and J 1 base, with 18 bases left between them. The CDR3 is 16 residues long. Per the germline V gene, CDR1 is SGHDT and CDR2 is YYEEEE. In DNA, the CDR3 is TGTGCCAGCACCACGATAGAGCGGGCGGGCACAGATACGCAGTATTTT. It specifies CASTTIERAGTDTQYF.